This is a list of T cell receptor beta chains from one sample in a study of CXCR3-negative and CXCR3-positive naive CD8 T cells. TCRdb re-called the 5' RACE reads, yielding one record per CDR3 amino acid sequence without DNA. The sample totals 150,000 or so distinct CDR3 sequences; its top ten clones hold nearly 0.5%. Input material: naive CXCR3+ CD8+ T cells from blood. Receptor source: a human donor in good health. Some clones in this sample may be carry-over from other donors' samples. Both conserved end residues are part of each CDR3. Fields, in order: J gene, V gene, CDR3 protein.

>TRBJ1-1|TRBV7-9
CASSTGGLVAFF
>TRBJ2-7|TRBV18
CASSPPMGSSQRYEQYF
>TRBJ2-5|TRBV4-3
CASSQDLGEMETQYF
>TRBJ2-1|TRBV6-6
CASSYSPSDSYNEQFF
>TRBJ2-7|TRBV7-2
CASSLALAACEQYF
>TRBJ2-5|TRBV7-3
CASSLRNRGLADTEETQYF
>TRBJ2-5|TRBV15
CATSRDLGAQETQYF
>TRBJ2-2|TRBV12-3/TRBV12-4
CASSFGAIGYTGELFF
>TRBJ2-2|TRBV2
CASSGGAGRSTGELFF
>TRBJ2-1|TRBV6-2/TRBV6-3
CASASGTSALRSSYNEQFF